This T cell receptor beta chain was sequenced during a study of neurological immune-mediated disorders. Over 160 million TCR-beta sequences from 15-18 subjects were obtained in each sequencing run. TCRdb called the 5' RACE reads again in MiXCR, with one record for every CDR3 protein. The sample lists around 37,000 distinct CDR3 sequences, over 8.5% occurring once. The sample holds many counts of this clonotype. The antigen is unknown. The CDR3 totals 14 residues. Germline CDR1 SQVTM, CDR2 ANQGSEA. Trimming cost V 7 bases and J 4 bases, with 19 bases left between them. Study-level findings and limits: Patients with HTLV-1-associated myelopathy had the highest level of TCR clonal expansion, whereas patients with multiple sclerosis had the lowest level, falling beneath the level found in healthy controls.

The time point is: technical triplicate 1. The V call is TRBV29-1, the J call TRBJ2-5; possibly TRBD2 for D (7 bases). The sequencing input was PBMCs. The sequence was obtained from a man in his 60s with HTLV-1-associated myelopathy (HAM/TSP). CDR3 residues: CSARRGGSGETQYF. In nucleotides, the CDR3 is TGCAGCGCCCGGAGGGGGGGTTCAGGAGAGACCCAGTACTTC.